Detailed here is one TCR beta chain. In its sample, this clone was seen once. Its binding antigen is unknown. No much larger clone exists at a distance of one base, and base qualities are not known. The immunoSEQ hsTCRB v3.0 assay was used at survey level resolution to sequence the TRB variable region. The target sequencing depth for TRB was roughly 35,000-50,000 T-cell genomes per sample. Pooled TRB libraries were sequenced on an Illumina MiSeq with a v3 150-cycle kit. The source study handled its data this way. Repertoire analysis was run in R within a reproducible Nextflow workflow that covered QC, data transformation and analysis. Custom analyses were implemented in LymphoSeq2, an R package for AIRR-Seq data exploration. A few samples that yielded fewer than 5000 total TRB sequences were excluded, so that fewer than 250 HIV repertoires were analyzed. Among the roughly 200 retained HIV repertoires, 55 to 60 were collected before ART initiation and roughly 130 after ART initiation. Repertoires were downsampled to 5000 TRB nucleotide sequences, with summary statistics averaged over 100 downsampling iterations. TRB sequences were retained for analysis only if CDR3 regions of at least seven amino acids were present. Diversity was assessed using a clonality score derived from Shannon entropy and using the Gini coefficient. In repertoire networks, the top 5000 CDR3 amino acid sequences were linked whenever an edit distance of one separated two sequences. For TRB CDR3 amino acid sequences, antigen specificity groups and MHC restriction were predicted with GLIPH2. Known CMV, EBV, HIV or tissue antigen associations were flagged by matching CDR3 amino acid sequences against VDJdb and McPAS-TCR. Pre-ART, post-ART and control groups were compared with Wilcoxon signed-rank tests and Holm-Bonferroni correction. TCRdb's version of the immuneACCESS table is confined to in-frame rearrangements and falls short of the full clone set. An unresolved V gene accounts for under half of the shortfall where checked; the remainder is of unknown origin. From that table come the V and J calls and clone size; the DNA was used to work out D and trimming. Present in this sample are around 5,000 clones, 88% of which were seen just once. The top ten constitute 5% to 6.5% of the sample.

The entry originates in a study of long-term antiretroviral therapy in people with HIV (dated by TCRdb to the early 2020s). For the wider study: The earliest samples were collected roughly a decade before the 2015 WHO recommendation for immediate ART, at a time when ART was usually postponed until CD4 counts fell. The cohort contributed about 200 cryopreserved PBMC samples from about 30 adults with confirmed HIV infection, collected serially over a mean of approximately 6 years (range 1-12). No cross-contamination during QIAcube processing was shown when test extractions of a monoclonal T-cell line were performed alongside approximately 32 polyclonal samples. This retrospective serial study examined whether starting ART and sustained HIV suppression were associated with changes in the composition and diversity of the TRB repertoire in peripheral blood. About 40% of the 30 participants with HIV were female. What the authors observed across the whole study: No data were available on ART adherence, viral resistance or therapy changes, limiting inferences about post-ART repertoire changes. The samples span the years 2004 to 2017, and the ART regimens used may be less effective than current regimens. Starting ART was linked to a significant rise in TRB diversity, yet even with long-term ART the diversity remained significantly lower than in transplant donor controls. Since PBMC availability was limited, sequencing covered only the TCR beta chain, with no alpha chain pairing. Because pre-ART samples had limited cell numbers, profiling was done on unsorted PBMC rather than on sorted CD4+ and CD8+ T cells. Expanded TRB clones identified before ART initiation dominated the repertoire across all time points, though the dominance fluctuated and decreased in many PLHIV after ART. Narrower CDR3 length ranges were observed in HIV repertoires than in controls, and an antigen-experienced repertoire with only a slight naive shift after ART was suggested by the network structure.

Clipping removes 3 bases from V and 2 bases from J, with 11 as the unmatched junction base count. CDR1 SGDLS and CDR2 YYNGEE were looked up in the germline V gene. From the cysteine through the phenylalanine, the CDR3 covers 16 amino acids. Left in the record is the CDR3 DNA by itself, 48 bases read in frame from the first base. Participants were included only if at least one PBMC sample before ART initiation and at least two post-ART samples were available. All participants with HIV were treated in the United States of America. Before DNA extraction, cryopreserved samples of roughly 1-10 million PBMC were thawed and washed. At the time of the earliest PBMC sample, participants with HIV were aged between roughly 23 and 60 years. Per participant, PBMC samples came from 1-4 timepoints prior to ART initiation and 2-8 timepoints following ART initiation, for a median of 7 samples. Serial HIV viral load, CD4+ T-cell count, ART history and demographic data were obtained for every participant. Genomic DNA was extracted from unsorted PBMC with a Qiagen kit on a QIAcube, with processing performed in batches of 12 samples.

This receptor chain uses TRBV9 and TRBJ2-7, and TRBD2 aligns with 7 junction nucleotides. The specimen comprised unsorted PBMCs, sampled 1.3 years after starting antiretroviral therapy. The receptor's source is a woman aged 50 to 65 with HIV. The nucleotides read TGTGCCAGCAGCGATCCTACGGGGGGATCTACCTACGAGCAGTACTTC. It codes for CASSDPTGGSTYEQYF.